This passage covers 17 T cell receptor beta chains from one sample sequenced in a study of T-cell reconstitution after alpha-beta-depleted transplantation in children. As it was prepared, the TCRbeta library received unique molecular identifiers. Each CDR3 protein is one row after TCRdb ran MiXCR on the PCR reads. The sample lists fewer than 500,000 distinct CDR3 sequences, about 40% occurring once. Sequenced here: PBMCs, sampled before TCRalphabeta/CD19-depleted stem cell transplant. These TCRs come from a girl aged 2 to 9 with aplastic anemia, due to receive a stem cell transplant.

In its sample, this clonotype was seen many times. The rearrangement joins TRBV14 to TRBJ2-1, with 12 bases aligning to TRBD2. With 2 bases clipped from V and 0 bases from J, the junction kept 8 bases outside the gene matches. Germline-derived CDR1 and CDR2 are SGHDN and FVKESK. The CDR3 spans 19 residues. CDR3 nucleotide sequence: TGTGCCAGCAGCCAATGGAGGCTAGCGGGAGGGAGCTCCTACAATGAGCAGTTCTTC. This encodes CASSQWRLAGGSSYNEQFF.

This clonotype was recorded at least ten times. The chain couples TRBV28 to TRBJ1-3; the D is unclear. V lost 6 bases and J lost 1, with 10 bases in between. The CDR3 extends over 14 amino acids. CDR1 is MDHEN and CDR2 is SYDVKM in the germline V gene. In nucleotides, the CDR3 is TGTGCCAGCAGCTTAGCGGGGTCTGGAAACACCATATATTTT. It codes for CASSLAGSGNTIYF.

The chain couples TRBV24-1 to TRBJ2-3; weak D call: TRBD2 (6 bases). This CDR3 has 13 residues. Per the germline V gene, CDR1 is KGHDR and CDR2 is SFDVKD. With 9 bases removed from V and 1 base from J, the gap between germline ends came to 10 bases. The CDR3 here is CATGDSGTDTQYF. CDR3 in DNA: TGTGCCACCGGGGACTCGGGCACAGATACGCAGTATTTT.

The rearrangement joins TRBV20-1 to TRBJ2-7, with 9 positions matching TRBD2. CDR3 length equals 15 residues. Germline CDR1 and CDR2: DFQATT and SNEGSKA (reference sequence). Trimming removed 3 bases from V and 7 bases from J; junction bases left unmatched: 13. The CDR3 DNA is TGCAGTGCTAGCTTGCCTAGCGGGATCCCAGGGGAGCAGTACTTC. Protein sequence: CSASLPSGIPGEQYF.

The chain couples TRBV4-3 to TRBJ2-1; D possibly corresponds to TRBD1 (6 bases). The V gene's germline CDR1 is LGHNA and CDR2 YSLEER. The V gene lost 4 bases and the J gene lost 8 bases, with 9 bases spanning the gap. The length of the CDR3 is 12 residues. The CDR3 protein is CASSREGDEQFF. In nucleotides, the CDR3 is TGCGCCAGCAGCCGAGAGGGGGATGAGCAGTTCTTC.

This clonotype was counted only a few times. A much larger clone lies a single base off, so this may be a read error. The chain's CDR3 is CASSSLIDTEALF. CDR3 DNA: TGCGCCAGCAGCTCCCTAATTGACACTGAAGCTCTCTTT. The chain combines TRBV5-1 with TRBJ1-1, with no clear D. The CDR3 loop spans 13 amino acids. Germline loops: CDR1 SGHRS, CDR2 YFSETQ.

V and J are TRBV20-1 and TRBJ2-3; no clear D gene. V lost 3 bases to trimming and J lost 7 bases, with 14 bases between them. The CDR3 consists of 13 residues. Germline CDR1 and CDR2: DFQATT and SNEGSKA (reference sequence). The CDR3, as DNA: TGCAGTGCTAGGACTCCTGGACGGAATACGCAGTATTTT. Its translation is CSARTPGRNTQYF.

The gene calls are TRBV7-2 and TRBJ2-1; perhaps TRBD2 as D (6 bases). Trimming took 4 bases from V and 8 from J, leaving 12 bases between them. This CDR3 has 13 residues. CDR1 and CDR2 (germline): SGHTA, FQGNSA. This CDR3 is CASSSREQHEQFF. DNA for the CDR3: TGTGCCAGCAGCTCCCGGGAGCAACATGAGCAGTTCTTC.

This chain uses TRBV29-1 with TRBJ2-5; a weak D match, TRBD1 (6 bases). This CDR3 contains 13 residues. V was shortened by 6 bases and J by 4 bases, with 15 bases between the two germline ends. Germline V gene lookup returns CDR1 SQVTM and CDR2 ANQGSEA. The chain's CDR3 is CSVTQGFGETQYF. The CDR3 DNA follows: TGCAGCGTCACACAGGGTTTCGGAGAGACCCAGTACTTC.

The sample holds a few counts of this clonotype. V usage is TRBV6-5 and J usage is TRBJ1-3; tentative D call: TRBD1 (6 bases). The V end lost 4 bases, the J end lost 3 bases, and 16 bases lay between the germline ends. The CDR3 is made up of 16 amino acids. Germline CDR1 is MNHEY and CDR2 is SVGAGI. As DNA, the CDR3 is TGTGCCAGCAGTTGGGAAAGAACGGGACATGGAAACACCATATATTTT. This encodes CASSWERTGHGNTIYF.

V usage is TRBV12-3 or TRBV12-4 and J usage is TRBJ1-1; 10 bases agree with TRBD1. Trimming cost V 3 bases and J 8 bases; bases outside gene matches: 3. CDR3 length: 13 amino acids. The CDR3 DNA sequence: TGTGCCAGCAGTTTGCTGGGACAGGGGGAAGCTTTCTTT. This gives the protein CASSLLGQGEAFF.

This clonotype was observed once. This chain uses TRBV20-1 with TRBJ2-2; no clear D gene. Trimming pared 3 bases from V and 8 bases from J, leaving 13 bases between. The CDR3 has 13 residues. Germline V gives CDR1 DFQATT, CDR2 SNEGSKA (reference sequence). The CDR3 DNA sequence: TGCAGTGCTAGTTTCCCACTGCGAGGGGAGCTGTTTTTT. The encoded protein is CSASFPLRGELFF.

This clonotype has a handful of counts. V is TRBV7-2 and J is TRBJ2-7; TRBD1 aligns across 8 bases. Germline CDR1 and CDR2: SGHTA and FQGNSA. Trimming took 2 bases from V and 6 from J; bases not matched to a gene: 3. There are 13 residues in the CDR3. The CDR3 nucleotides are TGTGCCAGCAGCTTATCAGGGGGCCTCGAGCAGTACTTC. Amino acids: CASSLSGGLEQYF.

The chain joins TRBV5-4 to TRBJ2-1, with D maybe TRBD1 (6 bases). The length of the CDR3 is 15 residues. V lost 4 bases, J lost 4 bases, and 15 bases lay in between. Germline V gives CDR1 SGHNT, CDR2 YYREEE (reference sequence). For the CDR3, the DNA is TGTGCCAGCAGCCCCACTCGGACAGATTACAATGAGCAGTTCTTC. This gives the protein CASSPTRTDYNEQFF. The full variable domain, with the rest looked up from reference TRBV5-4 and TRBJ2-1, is ETGVTQSPTHLIKTRGQQVTLRCSSQSGHNTVSWYQQALGQGPQFIFQYYREEENGRGNFPPRFSGLQFPNYSSELNVNALELDDSALYLCASSPTRTDYNEQFFGPGTRLTVL.

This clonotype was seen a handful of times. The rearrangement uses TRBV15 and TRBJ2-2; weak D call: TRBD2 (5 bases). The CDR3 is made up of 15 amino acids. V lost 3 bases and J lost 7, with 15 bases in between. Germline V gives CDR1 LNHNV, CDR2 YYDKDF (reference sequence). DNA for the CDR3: TGTGCCACCAGCAGGGCCCGGGGTACGGGCGGGGAGCTGTTTTTT. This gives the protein CATSRARGTGGELFF.

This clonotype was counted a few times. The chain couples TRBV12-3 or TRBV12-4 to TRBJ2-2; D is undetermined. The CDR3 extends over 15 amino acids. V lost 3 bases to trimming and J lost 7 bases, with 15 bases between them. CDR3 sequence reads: CASSFIRSGGGELFF. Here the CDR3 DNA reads TGTGCCAGCAGTTTTATCAGGTCTGGTGGCGGGGAGCTGTTTTTT.

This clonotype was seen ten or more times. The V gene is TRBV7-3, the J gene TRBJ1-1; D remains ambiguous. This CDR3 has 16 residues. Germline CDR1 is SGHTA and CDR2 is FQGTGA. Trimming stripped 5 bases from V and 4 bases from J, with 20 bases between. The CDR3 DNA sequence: TGTGCCAGCAGCCCCCCTAGTCGACTGCCGGGCACTGAAGCTTTCTTT. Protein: CASSPPSRLPGTEAFF.